The clone carrying this T cell receptor (beta chain) was seen a few times. Its target is unknown. This specimen comes from a study of T cells after yellow fever vaccination. Study-level points and caveats: There was a possibility that FACS-sorted repertoires contained abundant clonotypes contaminating from the bulk population. Among primary-vaccination clones, most reappeared after the booster, at about 95% for CD4 and around 91% for CD8. Weaker in magnitude, the secondary response showed a faster peak on day 5 versus 15.

TCRdb fed the 5' RACE reads into MiXCR, producing one record per CDR3 protein. The sample yields roughly 120,000 distinct CDR3 sequences, under 8.5% seen once. Trimming took off 0 bases at V and 5 bases at J, with 16 bases between the two ends. Germline V lookup: CDR1 MNHEY, CDR2 SMNVEV (reference sequence). The CDR3 covers 17 residues. The chain links TRBV27 to TRBJ2-2; perhaps D is TRBD1 or TRBD2 (5 bases each). The specimen was CD4+ T cells sorted from PBMCs, collected 10 to 11 days after the first yellow fever vaccination. The clonotype comes from a man between 18 and 29 years old who received the YFV17D yellow fever vaccine. This chain's CDR3 is CASSLSLFRGVTGELFF. CDR3 sequence (DNA): TGTGCCAGCAGTTTATCCCTTTTTCGAGGGGTGACCGGGGAGCTGTTTTTT.